Shown below are 10 T cell receptor beta chains from a single sample sequenced in a study of blood T cell repertoires in COVID-19. The assay was immunoSEQ multiplex PCR, and TCRdb's table has in-frame clones only and misses some. The data contain roughly 250,000 clones, 70% to 90% of them singletons. The specimen was PBMCs or T cells enriched from blood (not recorded which). The receptors originated from a woman aged 40 to 49 with acute COVID-19.

The chain couples TRBV29-1 to TRBJ2-5; 8 bases agree with TRBD2. CDR3 length: 12 amino acids. CDR1 is SQVTM, CDR2 ANQGSEA, per germline. The trim removed 6 bases at V and 4 bases at J, leaving 4 bases unmatched. The CDR3 nucleotides are TGCAGCGTAAGCGGGAGAGCAGAGACCCAGTACTTC. This translates into CSVSGRAETQYF.

The V gene is TRBV5-4, the J gene TRBJ2-1; TRBD1 agrees at 7 bases. The V gene's germline CDR1 is SGHNT and CDR2 YYREEE (reference sequence). With 0 bases clipped from V and 2 bases from J, the junction kept 5 bases outside the gene matches. This CDR3 has 16 amino acids. As DNA, the CDR3 is TGTGCCAGCAGCTTGGGAGGGCAGGGGGCCTACAATGAGCAGTTCTTC. As protein: CASSLGGQGAYNEQFF.

V and J are TRBV3-1 (or the pseudogene TRBV3-2) and TRBJ2-7, with D hard to call. V lost 1 base to trimming and J lost 0 bases, with 10 bases between them. In germline, CDR1 is LGHDT, CDR2 YNNKEL (reference sequence). This CDR3 spans 15 amino acids. CDR3 sequence reads: CASSQGVEDSYEQYF. DNA of the CDR3: TGTGCCAGCAGCCAAGGAGTAGAAGACTCCTACGAGCAGTACTTC.

Worth noting for this clone: The sample holds other DNA sequences that translate to the same CDR3. The chain employs TRBV7-9 and TRBJ1-5; perhaps TRBD1 as D (6 bases). The germline V gene has CDR1 SEHNR and CDR2 FQNEAQ (reference sequence). Trimming pared 1 base from V and 4 bases from J, leaving 11 bases between. The CDR3 is 15 amino acids. The chain's CDR3 is CASSLGDTGNQPQHF. The CDR3 nucleotides are TGTGCCAGCAGCTTAGGGGATACAGGGAATCAGCCCCAGCATTTT.

The genes are TRBV2 and TRBJ2-1; 12 bases fit TRBD2. Germline lookup yields CDR1 SNHLY and CDR2 FYNNEI. The CDR3 has 16 residues. The V segment lost 6 bases and the J segment 9 bases; nucleotides outside the gene matches: 12. CDR3 nucleotides: TGTGCCAGCAGGCCACGGGCTAGCGGGAGGGCCGGTGAGCAGTTCTTC. Protein sequence: CASRPRASGRAGEQFF.

This sequence joins TRBV19 and TRBJ1-1, with D possibly matching TRBD1 (5 bases). V lost 3 bases, J lost 5 bases, and 7 bases lay in between. This CDR3 contains 12 residues. Looked up from germline, CDR1 is LNHDA and CDR2 is SQIVND (reference sequence). The CDR3 bases are TGTGCCAGTAGTATCCGGGGGACTGAAGCTTTCTTT. Protein sequence: CASSIRGTEAFF.

The chain links TRBV19 to TRBJ2-7, with TRBD2 matching over 10 bases. CDR1 is LNHDA, CDR2 SQIVND, per germline (reference sequence). The CDR3 totals 17 residues. The ends lost 1 base at V and 2 bases at J; junction bases unmatched: 8. In DNA, the CDR3 is TGTGCCAGTAGTATAGGGTTGGGACTAGCGTCAACCTACGAGCAGTACTTC. Its protein product is CASSIGLGLASTYEQYF.

The chain couples TRBV6-4 to TRBJ1-1; 7 bases match TRBD1. The CDR3 totals 14 residues. CDR1 MRHNA and CDR2 SNTAGT come from the germline V gene. Germline trimming cut 5 bases from V and 0 bases from J; bases unmatched to any gene: 3. The CDR3 protein is CASSPGQMNTEAFF. CDR3 sequence (DNA): TGTGCCAGCAGTCCGGGACAGATGAACACTGAAGCTTTCTTT.

Worth noting for this clone: The sample carries other DNA sequences with the same CDR3. This chain links TRBV3-1 (or the pseudogene TRBV3-2) with TRBJ2-5; 8 bases are shared with TRBD2. V was pared by 0 bases and J by 5 bases, with 2 bases of the junction left unmatched. CDR1 is LGHDT and CDR2 is YNNKEL in the germline V gene (reference sequence). CDR3 size: 14 residues. This CDR3 is CASSQDTGGETQYF. In DNA, the CDR3 is TGTGCCAGCAGCCAAGATACGGGGGGGGAGACCCAGTACTTC.

Many counts were recorded for this clone. The rearrangement links TRBV9 to TRBJ2-5, with a tentative D call TRBD1 (6 bases). The germline CDR1 and CDR2 sequences are SGDLS and YYNGEE. This CDR3 has 13 amino acids. V lost 3 bases and J 6 bases, leaving 12 bases between the germline ends. The CDR3 bases are TGTGCCAGCAGCGCCGGACAGATGCAGACCCAGTACTTC. Translated: CASSAGQMQTQYF. The complete variable domain, with remaining parts taken from reference TRBV9 and TRBJ2-5, reads DSGVTQTPKHLITATGQRVTLRCSPRSGDLSVYWYQQSLDQGLQFLIQYYNGEERAKGNILERFSAQQFPDLHSELNLSSLELGDSALYFCASSAGQMQTQYFGPGTRLLVL.